These 27 T cell receptor beta chains share one sample of origin, sequenced in a study of blood T cell repertoires in COVID-19. Sequencing used immunoSEQ multiplex PCR; TCRdb keeps in-frame clones, though not all of them. This sample yields fewer than 600,000 clones, of which around 87% are seen a single time; approximately 2% belongs to the top ten. Sequencing input: PBMCs or T cells enriched from blood (not recorded which). The receptors were sampled from a woman in her thirties or forties who had recovered from COVID-19.

V usage is TRBV15 and J usage is TRBJ2-3; 8 nucleotides match TRBD1. The CDR3 is 14 residues long. Per the germline V gene, CDR1 is LNHNV and CDR2 is YYDKDF (reference sequence). With 5 bases clipped from V and 6 bases from J, the junction kept 7 bases outside the gene matches. CDR3 loop: CATSARQGRDTQYF. The DNA for the CDR3 is TGTGCCACCAGCGCCCGACAGGGGAGGGATACGCAGTATTTT.

V gene TRBV19 combines with J gene TRBJ2-1; tentative D call: TRBD2 (5 bases). This CDR3 is 15 amino acids long. Trimming stripped 3 bases from V and 6 bases from J, with 15 bases between. CDR1 and CDR2 from the germline V gene are LNHDA and SQIVND (reference sequence). The DNA of the CDR3 is TGTGCCAGTAGTATTTCCGGGAATCACGGCAATGAGCAGTTCTTC. This sequence encodes CASSISGNHGNEQFF.

The chain is built from TRBV5-1 and TRBJ2-1; 9 bases map to TRBD2. This CDR3 spans 16 amino acids. V lost 3 bases, J lost 7 bases, and 11 bases stayed unmatched. Germline V gene sequence: CDR1 SGHRS, CDR2 YFSETQ. The CDR3 loop is CASSSPAGGSGNEQFF. The CDR3 region has the DNA TGCGCCAGCAGCTCGCCAGCGGGAGGCTCGGGAAATGAGCAGTTCTTC.

The chain uses TRBV7-9 and TRBJ2-2; 8 nucleotides line up with TRBD2. There are 15 residues in the CDR3. Trimming removed 5 bases from V and 2 bases from J; junction bases left unmatched: 4. Germline-derived CDR1 and CDR2 are SEHNR and FQNEAQ (reference sequence). The CDR3 region is CASSPGGTNTGELFF. CDR3 sequence (DNA): TGTGCCAGCAGCCCGGGGGGGACTAACACCGGGGAGCTGTTTTTT.

This clone was observed a single time. J is TRBJ1-5 and V is TRBV4-2; 8 nucleotides agree with TRBD1. There are 19 residues in the CDR3. Germline V gives CDR1 LGHNA, CDR2 YNFKEQ. J gave up 4 bases and V 0 bases, and 14 bases lay outside the gene matches. This chain's CDR3 is CASSQDTLFGTGLNQPQHF. Here the CDR3 DNA reads TGTGCCAGCAGCCAAGATACATTGTTTGGGACAGGTCTTAATCAGCCCCAGCATTTT.

The V call is TRBV5-1, the J call TRBJ2-5; D might be TRBD1 (6 bases). The ends were cut back, 7 bases at V and 5 bases at J, with 21 bases in the middle. Germline CDR1 reads SGHRS; CDR2 reads YFSETQ. The CDR3 is 15 amino acids. CDR3 in DNA: TGCGCCAGCGCCTTCTTAGGTCACCAGGGGGAGACCCAGTACTTC. Its protein is CASAFLGHQGETQYF.

The chain employs TRBV5-1 and TRBJ1-6; 7 positions agree with TRBD1. The CDR3 contains 17 residues. Germline values: CDR1 SGHRS, CDR2 YFSETQ. V lost 0 bases to trimming and J lost 7 bases; unmatched junction nucleotides: 10. For the CDR3, the DNA is TGCGCCAGCAGCTTGGAAGGACCGGGACAGCCAAATTCACCCCTCCACTTT. Protein product: CASSLEGPGQPNSPLHF.

V usage is TRBV9 and J usage is TRBJ2-7, with a weak D call TRBD2 (6 bases). Per the germline V gene, CDR1 is SGDLS and CDR2 is YYNGEE. V gave up 4 bases and J gave up 6 bases, with 20 bases separating them. The CDR3 length is 15 residues. CDR3 bases: TGTGCCAGCAGCCCCATGGACTTGTTGGGGGGCGAGCAGTACTTC. This encodes CASSPMDLLGGEQYF.

CDR3 nucleotide sequence: TGTGCCAGCAGCTTAGATTTGTGGGGGGAAAGGACTGAAGCTTTCTTT. As protein: CASSLDLWGERTEAFF. The chain is built from TRBV11-3 and TRBJ1-1; TRBD1 might be the D (5 bases). The CDR3 is 16 residues long. Germline V gene data show CDR1 as SGHNT and CDR2 as YENEEA. Trimming took 0 bases from V and 5 from J, leaving 16 bases between them. The whole variable domain, filled in from reference TRBV11-3 and TRBJ1-1, reads EAGVVQSPRYKIIEKKQPVAFWCNPISGHNTLYWYLQNLGQGPELLIRYENEEAVDDSQLPKDRFSAERLKGVDSTLKIQPAELGDSAVYLCASSLDLWGERTEAFFGQGTRLTVV.

In DNA form, the CDR3 reads TGCGCCAGCAGCTTGTCGCCTTCGTATTTTGCGGGAAATATGGAGACCCAGTACTTC. Encoded protein: CASSLSPSYFAGNMETQYF. The chain links TRBV5-1 to TRBJ2-5; the D gene is possibly TRBD2 (6 bases). This CDR3 is built from 19 residues. Trimming stripped 1 base from V and 5 bases from J, with 27 bases between. Germline lookup yields CDR1 SGHRS and CDR2 YFSETQ.

V and J are TRBV10-2 and TRBJ2-1, with TRBD2 identical over 10 bases. Germline V gene lookup returns CDR1 WSHSY and CDR2 SAAADI. Trimming took 3 bases from V and 7 from J; bases not matched to a gene: 3. CDR3 size: 14 residues. As DNA, the CDR3 is TGCGCCAGCAGTGACAGCGGGAGGGAGAATGAGCAGTTCTTC. Encoded protein: CASSDSGRENEQFF.

The chain carries TRBV9 and TRBJ2-1, with 7 bases that match TRBD2. From germline, CDR1 is SGDLS and CDR2 YYNGEE. The CDR3 extends over 18 amino acids. V was pared by 4 bases and J by 0 bases, with 13 bases of the junction left unmatched. This chain's CDR3 is CASSPLLAAGHSYNEQFF. The CDR3 DNA follows: TGTGCCAGCAGCCCCCTTCTAGCGGCCGGGCACTCCTACAATGAGCAGTTCTTC.

This clone was recorded only once. The V call is TRBV4-1, the J call TRBJ1-2; D is possibly TRBD1 (5 bases). The CDR3 contains 14 residues. Trimming took 8 bases from V and 7 from J, leaving 20 bases between them. Germline lookup yields CDR1 MGHRA and CDR2 YSYEKL. This CDR3 is CASGDTRGFGGYTF. The CDR3 nucleotides read TGCGCCAGCGGGGATACAAGGGGATTTGGTGGCTACACCTTC.

The rearrangement uses TRBV5-4 and TRBJ2-1, with 9 positions matching TRBD2. V shed 4 bases and J 3 bases; nucleotides not matched to a gene: 8. Germline CDR1 reads SGHNT; CDR2 reads YYREEE (reference sequence). The CDR3 runs 16 residues. The CDR3 nucleotides are TGTGCCAGCAGCGGGAGTAGCGGGAGCATCTACAATGAGCAGTTCTTC. This gives the protein CASSGSSGSIYNEQFF.

The rearrangement joins TRBV10-3 to TRBJ2-7; 10 bases align to TRBD2. Germline values: CDR1 ENHRY, CDR2 SYGVKD. V shed 3 bases, J shed 7 bases, and the junction held 6 bases outside the gene matches. The CDR3 contains 14 residues. CDR3 region: CAISDSLAGVEQYF. CDR3 nucleotide sequence: TGTGCCATCAGTGATTCTCTAGCGGGAGTTGAGCAGTACTTC.

The rearrangement links TRBV19 to TRBJ2-7; a possible D gene is TRBD2 (5 bases). The V end was cut by 3 bases, the J end by 4 bases, with 13 bases between. Germline V lookup: CDR1 LNHDA, CDR2 SQIVND (reference sequence). The CDR3 sequence is 14 residues long. CDR3 in amino acids: CASSITQGGYEQYF. For the CDR3, the DNA is TGTGCCAGTAGTATTACCCAAGGCGGGTACGAGCAGTACTTC. Filled out from reference TRBV19 and TRBJ2-7, the complete variable domain reads DGGITQSPKYLFRKEGQNVTLSCEQNLNHDAMYWYRQDPGQGLRLIYYSQIVNDFQKGDIAEGYSVSREKKESFPLTVTSAQKNPTAFYLCASSITQGGYEQYFGPGTRLTVT.

The CDR3 DNA reads TGCAGCGCCCACAGGGGACGGGACACTGAAGCTTTCTTT. It encodes CSAHRGRDTEAFF. The chain employs TRBV29-1 and TRBJ1-1; 7 bases agree with TRBD1. The CDR3 consists of 13 residues. CDR1 and CDR2 (germline): SQVTM, ANQGSEA. V was pared by 7 bases and J by 3 bases, with 8 bases of the junction left unmatched.

The chain recombines TRBV6-5 with TRBJ1-5; D uncertain. The CDR3 is 15 residues long. V was shortened by 0 bases and J by 2 bases, with 8 bases between the two germline ends. In germline, CDR1 is MNHEY, CDR2 SVGAGI. The CDR3 here is CASSYSSTGNQPQHF. CDR3 coding DNA: TGTGCCAGCAGTTACTCGTCAACAGGCAATCAGCCCCAGCATTTT.

The chain employs TRBV5-4 and TRBJ2-1; 10 positions match TRBD2. CDR3 length: 17 residues. J lost 4 bases, V lost 4 bases, and 11 bases had no gene match. Germline V gene sequence: CDR1 SGHNT, CDR2 YYREEE (reference sequence). DNA of the CDR3: TGTGCCAGCAGCCGTAGAGCGGGAGGGCCAATGTACAATGAGCAGTTCTTC. Translated: CASSRRAGGPMYNEQFF.

The chain joins TRBV3-1 (or the pseudogene TRBV3-2) to TRBJ2-7; 8 bases line up with TRBD2. The V and J ends lost 1 base and 6 bases, in that order; junction bases with no gene match: 5. This CDR3 contains 14 residues. CDR1 is LGHDT, CDR2 YNNKEL, per germline (reference sequence). The chain's CDR3 is CASSQAGLVLEQYF. The DNA of the CDR3 is TGTGCCAGCAGCCAAGCGGGACTAGTGCTCGAGCAGTACTTC.

CDR3 bases: TGTGCCAGCAGTGAAAATCAGGGGTCAATGACCTACAATGAGCAGTTCTTC. Its translation: CASSENQGSMTYNEQFF. This chain joins TRBV2 and TRBJ2-1; D possibly corresponds to TRBD1 (6 bases). The CDR3 totals 17 residues. V lost 2 bases and J 2 bases, leaving 16 bases between the germline ends. Germline CDR1 is SNHLY and CDR2 is FYNNEI.

This clone was seen a single time. CDR3 region: CASSTGVGAREQYF. The CDR3 coding sequence is TGTGCCAGCAGCACAGGCGTGGGGGCGAGGGAGCAGTACTTC. This sequence joins TRBV11-2 and TRBJ2-7, with D perhaps matching TRBD1 (6 bases). The CDR3 is made up of 14 amino acids. Germline CDR1 and CDR2: SGHAT and FQNNGV. Deletions cut 5 bases from V and 7 bases from J, with 18 bases between.

The rearrangement joins TRBV5-1 to TRBJ1-5, with 8 bases fitting TRBD1. Looked up from germline, CDR1 is SGHRS and CDR2 is YFSETQ. This CDR3 has 17 residues. The V gene end was trimmed by 1 base and the J gene end by 6 bases; junction bases not matched to a gene: 12. CDR3 coding DNA: TGCGCCAGCAGCTTGTCCCCGACAGGGGAGCTTGGTCAGCCCCAGCATTTT. This codes for CASSLSPTGELGQPQHF. The full variable domain, in which reference TRBV5-1 and TRBJ1-5 provide the parts outside the CDR3, is KAGVTQTPRYLIKTRGQQVTLSCSPISGHRSVSWYQQTPGQGLQFLFEYFSETQRNKGNFPGRFSGRQFSNSRSEMNVSTLELGDSALYLCASSLSPTGELGQPQHFGDGTRLSIL.

The chain carries TRBV11-3 and TRBJ2-4; the D gene is possibly TRBD2 (5 bases). Germline lookup yields CDR1 SGHNT and CDR2 YENEEA. CDR3 length: 17 amino acids. The ends were cut back, 1 base at V and 1 base at J, with 14 bases in the middle. The CDR3 DNA reads TGTGCCAGCAGCTTAGCGTACAGCGGATCTGCCAAAAACATTCAGTACTTC. Its protein is CASSLAYSGSAKNIQYF.

V is TRBV2 and J is TRBJ1-3, with D perhaps TRBD1 (5 bases). The CDR3 runs 15 residues. Trimming cost V 3 bases and J 4 bases, with 13 bases left between them. Per germline, CDR1 SNHLY and CDR2 FYNNEI. This CDR3 reads CASSDLRGGGNTIYF. In DNA, the CDR3 is TGTGCCAGCAGTGACCTACGGGGGGGAGGAAACACCATATATTTT.

The CDR3 bases are TGTGCCAGCAGCGGGGCTAGCGCTAGCACAGATACGCAGTATTTT. This translates into CASSGASASTDTQYF. This chain links TRBV9 with TRBJ2-3; perhaps TRBD2 as D (6 bases). V gave up 3 bases and J gave up 0 bases, with 11 bases separating them. The CDR3 runs to 15 residues. Germline-derived CDR1 and CDR2 are SGDLS and YYNGEE.

The V call is TRBV4-2, the J call TRBJ2-1; 8 bases map to TRBD2. Germline CDR1 reads LGHNA; CDR2 reads YNFKEQ. J gave up 7 bases and V 8 bases, and 7 bases lay outside the gene matches. The CDR3 length is 13 residues. CDR3 amino acids: CASGAGDLNEQFF. The CDR3 DNA is TGTGCCAGCGGAGCGGGAGATCTGAATGAGCAGTTCTTC.